Listed here are 18 T cell receptor beta chains from one sample, sequenced in a study of blood T cell repertoires in COVID-19. TCRdb's table, derived via immunoSEQ multiplex PCR, lists solely in-frame clones and lacks some. Among 200,000 to 300,000 clones listed, around 84% were seen once. Sequencing used peripheral blood. These receptors were collected from a man aged 60-69 years with acute or convalescent COVID-19.

V is TRBV3-1 (or the pseudogene TRBV3-2) and J is TRBJ1-6; D unresolved. The CDR3 length is 15 residues. From germline, CDR1 is LGHDT and CDR2 YNNKEL (reference sequence). The ends were cut back, 2 bases at V and 9 bases at J, with 14 bases in the middle. In nucleotides, the CDR3 is TGTGCCAGCAGCCAAACCATCAGCGCCGGTTCACCCCTCCACTTT. It is translated as CASSQTISAGSPLHF.

V is TRBV9 and J is TRBJ2-7, with 11 nucleotides matching TRBD1. CDR1 SGDLS and CDR2 YYNGEE come from the germline V gene. V was pared by 3 bases and J by 4 bases, with 9 bases of the junction left unmatched. The CDR3 sequence is 16 residues long. The CDR3 region has the DNA TGTGCCAGCAGCGCGGGACAGGGGGGCAGGCCTTACGAGCAGTACTTC. Protein product: CASSAGQGGRPYEQYF.

The gene calls are TRBV13 and TRBJ2-7; 8 bases line up with TRBD1. Germline loops: CDR1 PRHDT, CDR2 FYEKMQ (reference sequence). The V and J ends lost 3 bases and 5 bases, in that order; junction bases with no gene match: 3. The CDR3 totals 13 residues. In DNA, the CDR3 is TGTGCCAGCAGCTTCGACAGGGGCCACGAGCAGTACTTC. This codes for CASSFDRGHEQYF.

This clone appeared once. The V gene is TRBV9, the J gene TRBJ2-3; the D is unclear. This CDR3 contains 13 residues. Germline V gene data show CDR1 as SGDLS and CDR2 as YYNGEE. V was cut by 4 bases and J by 2 bases, with 8 bases left in between. This CDR3 reads CASSSTSTDTQYF. The CDR3 DNA reads TGTGCCAGCAGCTCTACCTCCACAGATACGCAGTATTTT.

The V call is TRBV18, the J call TRBJ1-2; D may be TRBD1 (5 bases). This CDR3 comprises 12 residues. V was trimmed by 6 bases and J by 1 base, leaving 6 bases between them. CDR1 KGHSH and CDR2 LQKENI come from the germline V gene. CDR3 sequence (DNA): TGTGCCAGCTCCGACAGTAACTATGGCTACACCTTC. Protein: CASSDSNYGYTF.

The chain couples TRBV4-1 to TRBJ1-5, with 8 nucleotides matching TRBD1. V lost 3 bases to trimming and J lost 0 bases; unmatched junction nucleotides: 7. The CDR3 runs to 17 residues. CDR1 MGHRA and CDR2 YSYEKL come from the germline V gene. CDR3: CASSQGTGGYSNQPQHF. The CDR3 nucleotides read TGCGCCAGCAGCCAGGGGACAGGTGGGTATAGCAATCAGCCCCAGCATTTT.

This CDR3 is CATSRGQGSISTGNTIYF. CDR3 nucleotides: TGTGCCACCAGCAGAGGACAGGGATCAATCTCTACGGGAAACACCATATATTTT. J is TRBJ1-3 and V is TRBV15; the match to TRBD1 covers 7 bases. The CDR3 is made up of 18 amino acids. Germline CDR1 is LNHNV and CDR2 is YYDKDF (reference sequence). Trimming cost V 1 base and J 4 bases; bases outside gene matches: 13.

This clone was recorded once. The genes are TRBV6-2 or TRBV6-3 and TRBJ2-1, with TRBD1 identical over 7 bases. V lost 5 bases and J lost 5; bases outside the gene matches: 6. CDR3 length: 14 amino acids. Germline CDR1 and CDR2: MNHEY and SVGEGT. CDR3 nucleotides: TGTGCCAGCAGTCCCGGGACAGCAGACAATGAGCAGTTCTTC. Encoded protein: CASSPGTADNEQFF.

J is TRBJ1-1 and V is TRBV2; a weak D match, TRBD1 (5 bases). Per germline, CDR1 SNHLY and CDR2 FYNNEI. The CDR3 loop spans 13 amino acids. Trimming removed 7 bases at V and 3 bases at J, with 12 bases between. As DNA, the CDR3 is TGTGCCAGCAACCAACAGGTGGACACTGAAGCTTTCTTT. The encoded protein is CASNQQVDTEAFF.

The rearrangement links TRBV10-2 to TRBJ2-7; 9 positions match TRBD2. V trimming: 7 bases; J trimming: 0 bases; junction bases outside the gene matches: 4. This CDR3 comprises 14 residues. The germline gives CDR1 WSHSY, CDR2 SAAADI. CDR3 bases: TGCGCCAGCATAGCTAGCGGGGACTCCTACGAGCAGTACTTC. Its translation is CASIASGDSYEQYF.

The J gene is TRBJ1-1, the V gene TRBV3-1 (or the pseudogene TRBV3-2), with D perhaps TRBD1 (5 bases). The CDR3 contains 15 residues. CDR1 is LGHDT and CDR2 is YNNKEL in the germline V gene (reference sequence). V was clipped by 0 bases and J by 1 base, with 9 bases between them. The CDR3, as DNA: TGTGCCAGCAGCCAAGATGGGGCGCCGAACACTGAAGCTTTCTTT. This gives the protein CASSQDGAPNTEAFF.

The chain combines TRBV10-1 with TRBJ2-3, with 11 bases aligning to TRBD1. CDR3 size: 16 residues. J gave up 6 bases and V 6 bases, and 11 bases lay outside the gene matches. Germline V CDR1 and CDR2: WNHNN, SYGVQD (reference sequence). Here the CDR3 reads CASSPGQGAQADTQYF. For the CDR3, the DNA is TGCGCCAGCAGCCCAGGACAGGGGGCACAGGCGGATACGCAGTATTTT.

The J gene is TRBJ2-7, the V gene TRBV29-1; maybe TRBD2 (6 bases). CDR1 is SQVTM and CDR2 is ANQGSEA in the germline V gene. V was shortened by 5 bases and J by 2 bases, with 16 bases between the two germline ends. This CDR3 has 14 amino acids. The CDR3 here is CSVIKGLWTYEQYF. For the CDR3, the DNA is TGCAGCGTTATAAAGGGACTGTGGACCTACGAGCAGTACTTC.

This clone was found a few times. The genes are TRBV7-9 and TRBJ1-1; 9 positions match TRBD1. There are 13 residues in the CDR3. J was trimmed by 4 bases and V by 4 bases; bases with no gene match: 1. In germline, CDR1 is SEHNR, CDR2 FQNEAQ (reference sequence). CDR3 sequence reads: CASSSQGATEAFF. In nucleotides, the CDR3 is TGTGCCAGCAGCTCACAGGGGGCCACTGAAGCTTTCTTT. Supplemented by reference TRBV7-9 and TRBJ1-1, the full variable domain reads DTGVSQNPRHKITKRGQNVTFRCDPISEHNRLYWYRQTLGQGPEFLTYFQNEAQLEKSRLLSDRFSAERPKGSFSTLEIQRTEQGDSAMYLCASSSQGATEAFFGQGTRLTVV.

J is TRBJ2-2 and V is TRBV18, with TRBD2 matching over 13 bases. Germline values: CDR1 KGHSH, CDR2 LQKENI. After removal of 0 bases from V and 5 bases from J, the junction contained 3 bases not matched to a gene. This CDR3 region has 17 residues. The CDR3 spells CASSPPPGLAGTGELFF. The CDR3 DNA follows: TGTGCCAGCTCACCACCCCCGGGACTAGCGGGAACCGGGGAGCTGTTTTTT.

The J gene is TRBJ2-5, the V gene TRBV3-1 (or the pseudogene TRBV3-2), with D perhaps TRBD2 (5 bases). Germline V gene sequence: CDR1 LGHDT, CDR2 YNNKEL (reference sequence). The CDR3 is made up of 16 amino acids. V dropped 3 bases and J dropped 6 bases, with 20 bases sitting between them. In DNA form, the CDR3 reads TGTGCCAGCAGCCAGGTCTTGAACGGGGTCCGAAAGACCCAGTACTTC. Protein product: CASSQVLNGVRKTQYF.

The genes are TRBV18 and TRBJ2-1; 13 bases fit TRBD2. V was clipped by 2 bases and J by 0 bases; unmatched bases: 7. This CDR3 spans 19 amino acids. The germline gives CDR1 KGHSH, CDR2 LQKENI. The CDR3 nucleotides read TGTGCCAGCTCACCAGCCGGGACTAGCGGGACGAGCTCCTACAATGAGCAGTTCTTC. Translating it yields CASSPAGTSGTSSYNEQFF.

The genes are TRBV11-3 and TRBJ1-1; possibly TRBD1 for D (5 bases). The V gene's germline CDR1 is SGHNT and CDR2 YENEEA. This CDR3 has 14 amino acids. Trimming took off 5 bases at V and 3 bases at J, with 13 bases between the two ends. DNA for the CDR3: TGTGCCAGCAGCCCCTCCGCGGGACACACTGAAGCTTTCTTT. It is translated as CASSPSAGHTEAFF. The full variable domain, in which reference TRBV11-3 and TRBJ1-1 provide the parts outside the CDR3, is EAGVVQSPRYKIIEKKQPVAFWCNPISGHNTLYWYLQNLGQGPELLIRYENEEAVDDSQLPKDRFSAERLKGVDSTLKIQPAELGDSAVYLCASSPSAGHTEAFFGQGTRLTVV.